One and the same sample provided the 11 T cell receptor beta chains below, sequenced in a study of CD8 T cells in Susac syndrome. The RNA, roughly 0.5 to 1 ug, was put through reverse transcription using random hexamers. TCRdb processed the immunoSEQ multiplex PCR reads anew with MiXCR; each CDR3 protein has one entry. The table has hundreds of thousands of distinct CDR3 sequences, roughly 95% seen once. The sample was CD4+ T cells from PBMCs. The receptors come from a human donor with multiple sclerosis.

In this sample, this clonotype turned up once. This chain uses TRBV19 with TRBJ1-2; D remains unclear. This CDR3 comprises 13 residues. Germline V gene sequence: CDR1 LNHDA, CDR2 SQIVND (reference sequence). V lost 5 bases to trimming and J lost 0 bases, with 7 bases between them. The CDR3 region has the DNA TGTGCCAGTAGTCTCCTCACTAACTATGGCTACACCTTC. This codes for CASSLLTNYGYTF.

The chain couples TRBV7-9 to TRBJ2-5, with 9 bases matching TRBD2. The CDR3 runs to 14 residues. The germline V gene encodes CDR1 SEHNR and CDR2 FQNEAQ (reference sequence). The CDR3: CLVPGRGGRETQYF. In DNA, the CDR3 is TGTCTCGTCCCCGGGCGGGGGGGCCGAGAGACCCAGTACTTC.

The chain links TRBV28 to TRBJ1-4, with D perhaps matching TRBD1 (6 bases). The V and J ends lost 6 bases and 6 bases respectively, with 20 bases between them. Germline CDR1 MDHEN, CDR2 SYDVKM. The CDR3 sequence is 16 residues long. The DNA for the CDR3 is TGTGCCAGCAGCGCAGTCGGGGGCGCAGTCGATGAAAAACTGTTTTTT. Its protein product is CASSAVGGAVDEKLFF.

About this clonotype: The junction differs from germline at one of its ends, possibly a read error. The chain carries TRBV18 and TRBJ2-5, with D unresolved. CDR3 length: 16 amino acids. The germline gives CDR1 KGHSH, CDR2 LQKENI. CDR3 DNA: TGTGCCAGCTCGCCACCGGATTGGCCAGGCCAAGAGACCCAGTACTTC. The encoded protein is CASSPPDWPGQETQYF.

The J gene is TRBJ2-3, the V gene TRBV18; 7 positions match TRBD2. Germline lookup yields CDR1 KGHSH and CDR2 LQKENI. With 3 bases clipped from V and 2 bases from J, the junction kept 5 bases outside the gene matches. This CDR3 comprises 15 residues. This CDR3 reads CASSPLSGDTDTQYF. The CDR3 coding sequence is TGTGCCAGCTCACCTCTGAGCGGGGACACAGATACGCAGTATTTT.

This sequence joins TRBV7-8 and TRBJ2-7, with a possible D match to TRBD1 (6 bases). Germline V gene data show CDR1 as SGHVS and CDR2 as FQNEAQ. V lost 4 bases and J 6 bases, leaving 19 bases between the germline ends. The length of the CDR3 is 15 residues. As DNA, the CDR3 is TGTGCCAGCAGCTACCCAGGGGTCCCTACTGTCGAGCAGTACTTC. It specifies CASSYPGVPTVEQYF.

The CDR3 DNA reads as TGTGCCAGCACCGACTTGGTCACTGAAGCTTTCTTT. It translates to CASTDLVTEAFF. The chain has TRBV25-1 and TRBJ1-1; no firm D call. This CDR3 is 12 amino acids long. Germline V gene lookup returns CDR1 MGHDK and CDR2 SYGVNS. Trimming stripped 7 bases from V and 4 bases from J, with 10 bases between.

The rearrangement joins TRBV11-1 to TRBJ2-2, with TRBD1 identical over 8 bases. The CDR3 consists of 15 residues. The V and J ends lost 1 base and 9 bases, in that order; junction bases with no gene match: 7. Per germline, CDR1 SGHAT and CDR2 FQDESV (reference sequence). The CDR3 spells CASSLGRGRVRELFF. The CDR3 nucleotides are TGTGCCAGCAGCTTAGGCAGGGGGCGCGTGAGGGAGCTGTTTTTT.

The rearrangement uses TRBV4-1 and TRBJ1-4, with no clear D. The germline CDR1 and CDR2 sequences are MGHRA and YSYEKL. The CDR3 loop spans 16 amino acids. Trimming took 7 bases from V and 8 from J, leaving 23 bases between them. The CDR3 DNA is TGCGCCAGCAAAACCCGGGAAAGAGGAGTAGAAGAAAAACTGTTTTTT. Translation gives CASKTRERGVEEKLFF.

This sequence joins TRBV9 and TRBJ2-3, with 9 bases matching TRBD2. The CDR3 is 16 amino acids. The germline V gene has CDR1 SGDLS and CDR2 YYNGEE. Losses at the gene ends were 0 bases for V and 2 bases for J; bases not matched to a gene: 4. The DNA of the CDR3 is TGTGCCAGCAGCGTAGGGGCTAGCGGGGCCACAGATACGCAGTATTTT. Translating it yields CASSVGASGATDTQYF.

The chain has TRBV4-2 and TRBJ2-4, with 7 bases that match TRBD2. Germline lookup yields CDR1 LGHNA and CDR2 YNFKEQ. CDR3 length: 16 residues. V was clipped by 4 bases and J by 7 bases; unmatched bases: 13. CDR3 sequence (DNA): TGTGCCAGCAGCCCGAGGGACGGACAAGCGGGGAACATTCAGTACTTC. Protein: CASSPRDGQAGNIQYF.